This TCR beta chain was captured by sequencing in a study of molecular identifiers for immune sequencing clone quantification. Looking at the study overall: For replicates, RNA isolated from approximately 20,000 or 98,000 naive CD8 cells was divided into five portions, of which four were sequenced. General study results and limits: Sizes of clones that are highly expanded could be underestimated (if identical TCR molecules share a barcode). Under 1% of molecules in naive cells, but over 99% of effector molecules, belonged to clones above 20 RNA copies. Reportedly, one cell's Jurkat TCR RNA was detected within one million naive CD8 cells.

MiXCR was run by TCRdb on the PCR reads, yielding one entry per CDR3 protein. Of 45,000 to 65,000 distinct CDR3 sequences listed, approximately 25% are singletons. CDR1 and CDR2 (germline): LGHNA, YSLEER. V was clipped by 3 bases and J by 3 bases, with 12 bases between them. There are 15 residues in the CDR3. With regard to this clonotype: What it binds is not known. A clone one base away is much larger, so this may be a read error. The conserved final phenylalanine or tryptophan is absent from the CDR3, which likely points to a read error.

The specimen sequenced was naive CD8+ T cells from blood, with Jurkat cell RNA spiked in. Documented subset: FACS-sorted CD8+CD4-CCR7+CD45RA+ naive T cells. The J gene is TRBJ2-1, the V gene TRBV4-3; maybe TRBD2 (6 bases). The TCR originated in a human donor in good health. Some libraries in this study had Jurkat cell RNA spiked in. The CDR3 loop is CASSQASSDYNEQFI. The CDR3, as DNA: TGCGCCAGCAGCCAGGCCTCTAGCGACTACAATGAGCAGTTCATC.